The 27 T cell receptor beta chains given below trace back to one sample, sequenced in a study of blood T cell repertoires in COVID-19. The assay was immunoSEQ multiplex PCR, and TCRdb's table has in-frame clones only and misses some. The data show some 260,000 clones, approximately 86% seen once. The specimen was PBMCs or T cells enriched from blood (not recorded which). These receptors were collected from a woman in her twenties or thirties with acute COVID-19.

Notes on this clone: This sample also contains other DNA sequences that code for the same CDR3. CDR3 DNA sequence: TGCGCCAGCAGCTCGACTAGCACAGATACGCAGTATTTT. The encoded protein is CASSSTSTDTQYF. The rearrangement joins TRBV5-1 to TRBJ2-3, with D unclear. Germline V gives CDR1 SGHRS, CDR2 YFSETQ. V lost 3 bases and J 0 bases, leaving 5 bases between the germline ends. The CDR3 is made up of 13 amino acids.

Here the CDR3 DNA reads TGCGCCAGCAGCTATAGCGGGGAAACAGATACGCAGTATTTT. Translated: CASSYSGETDTQYF. The V call is TRBV5-1, the J call TRBJ2-3; 8 positions match TRBD2. V lost 3 bases and J lost 3; bases outside the gene matches: 3. Germline CDR1 is SGHRS and CDR2 is YFSETQ. The CDR3 has 14 residues.

This chain uses TRBV6-5 with TRBJ2-1; TRBD2 aligns across 9 bases. Unmatched junction bases numbered 11, after V lost 10 bases and J lost 7 bases. Germline V CDR1 and CDR2: MNHEY, SVGAGI. This CDR3 spans 14 amino acids. The CDR3 spells CATRPSGVRNEQFF. The CDR3 DNA follows: TGTGCCACCAGGCCTAGCGGGGTTAGAAATGAGCAGTTCTTC.

The gene calls are TRBV28 and TRBJ2-1; a possible D gene is TRBD1 (5 bases). CDR1 is MDHEN and CDR2 is SYDVKM in the germline V gene. Trimming cost V 0 bases and J 7 bases, with 7 bases left between them. There are 13 residues in the CDR3. CDR3 DNA sequence: TGTGCCAGCAGTTTATGGGGGCTGAATGAGCAGTTCTTC. As protein: CASSLWGLNEQFF.

The chain is built from TRBV6-5 and TRBJ2-7, with D tentatively TRBD2 (5 bases). The V end lost 6 bases, the J end lost 3 bases, and 15 bases lay between the germline ends. This CDR3 is built from 14 residues. Germline V lookup: CDR1 MNHEY, CDR2 SVGAGI. The CDR3 DNA reads TGTGCCAGCAGCGAGGGCACCGTGGACTACGAGCAGTACTTC. This encodes CASSEGTVDYEQYF.

V gene TRBV13 combines with J gene TRBJ2-1; D is perhaps TRBD2 (5 bases). Germline V gene lookup returns CDR1 PRHDT and CDR2 FYEKMQ (reference sequence). V lost 2 bases, J lost 1 base, and 12 bases lay in between. CDR3 size: 16 residues. The CDR3 sequence is CASSLRGSGSYNEQFF. As DNA, the CDR3 is TGTGCCAGCAGCTTACGTGGGAGTGGGTCCTACAATGAGCAGTTCTTC.

V usage is TRBV9 and J usage is TRBJ2-3, with 10 bases lining up with TRBD2. Germline V lookup: CDR1 SGDLS, CDR2 YYNGEE. With V trimmed by 0 bases and J by 3 bases, 4 bases remained unmatched. This CDR3 is 16 amino acids long. The CDR3 nucleotides read TGTGCCAGCAGCGTAGAACTAGCGGGGCGGACAGATACGCAGTATTTT. It codes for CASSVELAGRTDTQYF.

The rearrangement uses TRBV24-1 and TRBJ2-3, with TRBD2 matching over 12 bases. The CDR3 totals 21 residues. Germline V CDR1 and CDR2: KGHDR, SFDVKD. J gave up 0 bases and V 1 base, and 13 bases lay outside the gene matches. CDR3 protein: CATSDLWTSGTPISSTDTQYF. CDR3 DNA sequence: TGTGCCACCAGTGATTTATGGACTAGCGGGACACCTATATCTAGCACAGATACGCAGTATTTT.

A remark on this clone: This sample also contains other DNA sequences that code for the same CDR3. The CDR3 is CASSVDGRSTDTQYF. CDR3 nucleotide sequence: TGTGCCAGCAGCGTAGATGGCAGGTCCACAGATACGCAGTATTTT. This sequence joins TRBV9 and TRBJ2-3; D uncertain. The CDR3 totals 15 residues. Trimming removed 0 bases from V and 2 bases from J, with 10 bases in between. Germline CDR1 reads SGDLS; CDR2 reads YYNGEE.

The V and J genes are TRBV7-2 and TRBJ2-1; a weak D match, TRBD2 (5 bases). The CDR3 covers 15 residues. Trimming removed 3 bases at V and 2 bases at J, with 11 bases between. Germline CDR1 reads SGHTA; CDR2 reads FQGNSA. CDR3 residues: CASSFDLGTYNEQFF. CDR3 in DNA: TGTGCCAGCAGCTTCGACCTCGGGACCTACAATGAGCAGTTCTTC.

The chain couples TRBV5-1 to TRBJ2-5; D might be TRBD2 (6 bases). The ends were cut back, 4 bases at V and 3 bases at J, with 16 bases in the middle. Germline-derived CDR1 and CDR2 are SGHRS and YFSETQ. The length of the CDR3 is 15 residues. Written as DNA, the CDR3 is TGCGCCAGCAGCCCTCTCTACCCGGGAGAAGAGACCCAGTACTTC. It specifies CASSPLYPGEETQYF.

V usage is TRBV4-1 and J usage is TRBJ2-1, with D hard to call. CDR1 and CDR2 (germline): MGHRA, YSYEKL. V shed 1 base and J shed 8 bases, with 3 bases lying between them. The CDR3 is 11 amino acids. The CDR3 loop reads CASSQVYEQFF. In nucleotides, the CDR3 is TGCGCCAGCAGCCAAGTCTATGAGCAGTTCTTC.

V is TRBV2 and J is TRBJ1-1; D remains unclear. Germline loops: CDR1 SNHLY, CDR2 FYNNEI. The ends were cut back, 6 bases at V and 2 bases at J, with 13 bases in the middle. The CDR3 is made up of 14 amino acids. CDR3 sequence reads: CASSELTPNTEAFF. The CDR3 region has the DNA TGTGCCAGCAGCGAACTGACACCAAACACTGAAGCTTTCTTT.

The rearrangement links TRBV3-1 (or the pseudogene TRBV3-2) to TRBJ2-2; no clear D. Germline CDR1 reads LGHDT; CDR2 reads YNNKEL (reference sequence). V was pared by 0 bases and J by 7 bases, with 9 bases between. The CDR3 loop spans 14 amino acids. CDR3 protein: CASSQDLRGGELFF. The DNA of the CDR3 is TGTGCCAGCAGCCAAGATCTGAGAGGCGGGGAGCTGTTTTTT.

J is TRBJ1-2 and V is TRBV13; D possibly corresponds to TRBD1 (5 bases). CDR3 length: 14 amino acids. The germline V and J ends were trimmed by 5 bases and 2 bases, with 12 bases remaining between them. Germline V lookup: CDR1 PRHDT, CDR2 FYEKMQ (reference sequence). CDR3 nucleotide sequence: TGTGCCAGCAGCGTCGGACAACCGAACTATGGCTACACCTTC. This encodes CASSVGQPNYGYTF.

The chain employs TRBV11-2 and TRBJ2-3, with 9 bases matching TRBD1. Germline lookup yields CDR1 SGHAT and CDR2 FQNNGV. V lost 7 bases to trimming and J lost 3 bases; unmatched junction nucleotides: 5. CDR3 length: 14 residues. CDR3 nucleotide sequence: TGTGCCAGCACTCCCGGGACAGGGACAGATACGCAGTATTTT. This encodes CASTPGTGTDTQYF.

The chain is built from TRBV19 and TRBJ2-1, with D unresolved. The ends were cut back, 6 bases at V and 4 bases at J, with 10 bases in the middle. CDR3 size: 13 residues. CDR1 is LNHDA, CDR2 SQIVND, per germline (reference sequence). The CDR3 nucleotides are TGTGCCAGTAGCAGGCGAGAATACAATGAGCAGTTCTTC. Encoded protein: CASSRREYNEQFF.

The rearrangement links TRBV6-5 to TRBJ2-7; D might be TRBD1 (6 bases). The CDR3 extends over 14 amino acids. From germline, CDR1 is MNHEY and CDR2 SVGAGI. Trimming cost V 6 bases and J 0 bases, with 12 bases left between them. The CDR3 protein is CASRPGDTSYEQYF. The CDR3 coding sequence is TGTGCCAGCAGACCCGGGGACACCTCCTACGAGCAGTACTTC.

The V call is TRBV6-5, the J call TRBJ2-7; 8 positions agree with TRBD1. The CDR3 extends over 13 amino acids. CDR1 is MNHEY, CDR2 SVGAGI, per germline. The J segment lost 4 bases and the V segment lost 6 bases, leaving 5 bases of the junction unmatched. The CDR3 DNA is TGTGCCAGCAGCCGGGACAGGAAGTACGAGCAGTACTTC. Its translation is CASSRDRKYEQYF.

This chain joins TRBV7-9 and TRBJ1-2; D is unclear. Germline V gene lookup returns CDR1 SEHNR and CDR2 FQNEAQ (reference sequence). The ends were cut back, 5 bases at V and 8 bases at J, with 18 bases in the middle. This CDR3 contains 14 residues. The CDR3 here is CASSHSVLTVGYTF. In DNA, the CDR3 is TGTGCCAGCAGCCACTCAGTTTTAACAGTAGGCTACACCTTC. The complete variable domain, with remaining parts taken from reference TRBV7-9 and TRBJ1-2, reads DTGVSQNPRHKITKRGQNVTFRCDPISEHNRLYWYRQTLGQGPEFLTYFQNEAQLEKSRLLSDRFSAERPKGSFSTLEIQRTEQGDSAMYLCASSHSVLTVGYTFGSGTRLTVV.

As regards this clone: Within the sample, other DNA sequences also encode this same CDR3. The chain carries TRBV14 and TRBJ2-7; D possibly corresponds to TRBD2 (6 bases). This CDR3 has 14 residues. The V end was cut by 4 bases, the J end by 4 bases, with 14 bases between. Germline assignment: CDR1 SGHDN and CDR2 FVKESK. In DNA form, the CDR3 reads TGTGCCAGCAGCCGCCGTTTAGGAGGGTACGAGCAGTACTTC. Protein: CASSRRLGGYEQYF.

The chain recombines TRBV19 with TRBJ1-1; possible D gene TRBD1, 5 bases. V shed 3 bases and J shed 4 bases, with 15 bases lying between them. The V gene's germline CDR1 is LNHDA and CDR2 SQIVND (reference sequence). The CDR3 is 15 amino acids. CDR3 DNA: TGTGCCAGTAGTATGCCGTCCTTGGGGGGCACTGAAGCTTTCTTT. Protein: CASSMPSLGGTEAFF.

V is TRBV5-6 and J is TRBJ2-2; 8 nucleotides agree with TRBD2. CDR3 length: 19 residues. The V gene end was trimmed by 2 bases and the J gene end by 6 bases; junction bases not matched to a gene: 18. CDR1 is SGHDT, CDR2 YYEEEE, per germline. CDR3: CASSLSKSRASGGAGELFF. CDR3 DNA sequence: TGTGCCAGCAGCTTATCAAAAAGCCGAGCCAGCGGGGGAGCCGGGGAGCTGTTTTTT.

The chain has TRBV2 and TRBJ2-5; D not certain. The CDR3 totals 14 residues. In germline, CDR1 is SNHLY, CDR2 FYNNEI. Trimming took 1 base from V and 0 from J, leaving 6 bases between them. In nucleotides, the CDR3 is TGTGCCAGCAGTGAAGGCCAGTACCAAGAGACCCAGTACTTC. Amino acids: CASSEGQYQETQYF. Full variable domain (remainder filled in from reference TRBV2 and TRBJ2-5): EPEVTQTPSHQVTQMGQEVILRCVPISNHLYFYWYRQILGQKVEFLVSFYNNEISEKSEIFDDQFSVERPDGSNFTLKIRSTKLEDSAMYFCASSEGQYQETQYFGPGTRLLVL.

The V gene is TRBV5-4, the J gene TRBJ1-2, with no clear D. Trimming cost V 4 bases and J 3 bases, with 16 bases left between them. The CDR3 extends over 15 amino acids. In germline, CDR1 is SGHNT, CDR2 YYREEE (reference sequence). This CDR3 reads CASSTPGLGYYGYTF. In DNA form, the CDR3 reads TGTGCCAGCAGCACCCCGGGGTTGGGATACTATGGCTACACCTTC.

J is TRBJ2-3 and V is TRBV19; D may be TRBD2 (6 bases). Germline lookup yields CDR1 LNHDA and CDR2 SQIVND (reference sequence). V was cut by 3 bases and J by 0 bases, with 10 bases left in between. The CDR3 spans 15 residues. The chain's CDR3 is CASSMLATSTDTQYF. In DNA form, the CDR3 reads TGTGCCAGTAGTATGCTAGCGACTAGCACAGATACGCAGTATTTT. The full variable domain, rest sourced from reference TRBV19 and TRBJ2-3, is DGGITQSPKYLFRKEGQNVTLSCEQNLNHDAMYWYRQDPGQGLRLIYYSQIVNDFQKGDIAEGYSVSREKKESFPLTVTSAQKNPTAFYLCASSMLATSTDTQYFGPGTRLTVL.

V is TRBV3-1 (or the pseudogene TRBV3-2) and J is TRBJ1-2; D is perhaps TRBD1 (6 bases). CDR3 length: 13 residues. Looked up from germline, CDR1 is LGHDT and CDR2 is YNNKEL (reference sequence). Trimming shortened V by 6 bases and J by 4 bases, and 12 bases separated the two germline ends. CDR3 nucleotide sequence: TGTGCCAGCAGAGGCGGACAGTTCTATGGCTACACCTTC. It codes for CASRGGQFYGYTF.